Sequencing of this TCR beta chain was carried out in a study of long-term antiretroviral therapy in people with HIV (dated by TCRdb to 2022 to 2024). Describing the broader study: The earliest samples were collected approximately a decade before the 2015 WHO recommendation for immediate ART, a period when ART was typically delayed until CD4 counts fell. This retrospective serial study examined whether starting ART and sustained HIV suppression were associated with changes in the composition and diversity of the TRB repertoire in peripheral blood. The cohort contributed over 150 cryopreserved PBMC samples from around 33 adults with confirmed HIV infection, collected serially over a mean of about six years (range 1-12). About 40% of the 30 participants with HIV were female. No cross-contamination during QIAcube processing was seen in test extractions of a monoclonal T-cell line run alongside 33 polyclonal samples.

The germline V gene supplies CDR1 MGHRA and CDR2 YSYEKL. Counted from cysteine to phenylalanine, this CDR3 has 18 amino acids. Left in the record is the CDR3 DNA by itself, 54 bases read in frame from the first base. From V the trimming removes 1 base and from J it removes 2 bases, while the gene matches leave 8 bases of the junction unaccounted for. The immunoSEQ hsTCRB v3.0 assay was used at survey level resolution to sequence the TRB variable region. The target sequencing depth for TRB was 40,000-50,000 T-cell genomes per sample. An Illumina MiSeq with a v3 150-cycle kit was used to sequence the pooled TRB libraries. On the authors' methods: Repertoire analysis ran in R within a reproducible Nextflow workflow covering QC, data transformation and analysis. LymphoSeq2, an R package for exploring AIRR-Seq data, was used to implement custom analyses. Several samples that produced fewer than 5000 total TRB sequences were removed, so 200 or so HIV repertoires were analyzed. Among the 188 retained HIV repertoires, roughly 60 were collected before ART initiation and roughly 130 were collected after ART initiation. Each repertoire was downsampled to 5000 TRB nucleotide sequences, and summary statistics were averaged across 100 downsampling iterations. The analysis kept only TRB sequences whose CDR3 regions were at least seven amino acids long. Diversity was assessed using a clonality score derived from Shannon entropy and using the Gini coefficient. In repertoire networks, the top 5000 CDR3 amino acid sequences were linked whenever an edit distance of one separated two sequences. GLIPH2 predicted antigen specificity groups and MHC restriction for TRB CDR3 amino acid sequences. To flag known CMV, EBV, HIV or tissue antigen associations, CDR3 amino acid sequences were matched against VDJdb and McPAS-TCR. Pre-ART, post-ART and control groups were compared with Wilcoxon signed-rank tests and Holm-Bonferroni correction. TCRdb mirrors the immuneACCESS table, restricted to in-frame sequences. Some clones are absent from its copies; in checked studies, under half trace to an unresolved V gene, and the reason for the others is unknown. V and J calls and clone size are those listed in that table; D and trimming were worked out from the DNA. The sample includes around 30,000 clones, with about 85% observed a single time. The ten biggest clones cover 13% of the sample.

The investigation overall reported the following: Starting ART was linked to a significant rise in TRB diversity, yet even after long-term ART the diversity remained significantly lower than in transplant donor controls. No data were available on ART adherence, viral resistance or therapy changes, limiting inferences about post-ART repertoire changes. Compared with controls, HIV repertoires had narrower CDR3 length ranges, and the network structure pointed to an antigen-experienced repertoire that shifted only slightly toward naive after ART. Unsorted PBMC were profiled instead of sorted CD4+ and CD8+ T cells because pre-ART samples had limited cell numbers. Because PBMC availability was limited, only the TCR beta chain was sequenced, with no alpha chain pairing. The samples were dated from about 2004 to 2018, and the ART regimens that were used may be less effective than current ART regimens. The repertoire was dominated across all time points by expanded TRB clones identified before ART initiation, although this dominance was seen to fluctuate and to decrease in many PLHIV after ART.

This clone showed up just once. Its binding antigen is unknown. No much larger clone exists at a distance of one base, and base qualities are not known. Inclusion was restricted to participants for whom at least one PBMC sample before ART initiation and at least two post-ART samples were available. Every participant with HIV received treatment in the United States of America. Before DNA extraction, cryopreserved samples of about 0.9-11 million PBMC were thawed and then washed. At the time of the earliest PBMC sample for each participant with HIV, ages ranged from roughly 23 to 60 years. PBMC samples from each participant spanned 1-4 timepoints before ART initiation and 2-8 timepoints after ART initiation, with a median of 7 samples. Serial HIV viral load, CD4+ T-cell count, ART history and demographic data were obtained for every participant. Using a Qiagen kit on a QIAcube, genomic DNA was extracted from unsorted PBMC, with samples processed in batches of 12.

Sequencing was performed on unsorted PBMCs, taken 1.1 years after starting antiretroviral therapy. This TCR was recovered from a man aged 18-30 years with HIV. The sequence links TRBV4-1 to TRBJ2-3, and TRBD2 aligns with 11 junction nucleotides. The DNA reads as follows: TGCGCCAGCAGCCAAGTACGTGGGACTAGCGGAAACACAGATACGCAGTATTTT. Translated, it gives CASSQVRGTSGNTDTQYF.